The source of this TCR beta chain is a study of cytomegalovirus exposure and HLA in healthy donors. The assay was immunoSEQ multiplex PCR, and TCRdb's table has in-frame clones only and misses some. Of about 250,000 clones listed, roughly 84% are singletons. CDR3 length: 16 amino acids. Germline V lookup: CDR1 LNHDA, CDR2 SQIVND (reference sequence). The ends were cut back, 5 bases at V and 8 bases at J, with 21 bases in the middle. The chain combines TRBV19 with TRBJ1-4; D is unclear. This receptor was identified in a man aged 18 to 30 in good health and CMV-seropositive. The sample consisted of PBMCs. The CDR3 DNA reads TGTGCCAGTAGTCTCATTGGCCGCACGTCACGCGAAAAACTGTTTTTT. It is translated as CASSLIGRTSREKLFF.